The rows below give T cell receptor beta chains drawn from one sample of a study of CD8+CD57+ T cells in acquired aplastic anemia. TCRdb reprocessed the reads with MiXCR, giving one entry per CDR3 protein. The sample includes tens of thousands of distinct CDR3 sequences, approximately 63% of them seen just once. Material: sorted CD4+, CD8+, or CD8+CD57+ T cells (not recorded which) from PBMCs. Receptors originate from a human donor with aplastic anemia. Each CDR3 is given with its conserved first and last residue.

V	J	CDR3
TRBV2	TRBJ2-7	CASSGGGGGQEQYF
TRBV7-9	TRBJ1-1	CASSLDLDTEAFF
TRBV5-4	TRBJ2-7	CASSLAGFEQYF
TRBV9	TRBJ2-5	CASSPQGETQYF
TRBV15	TRBJ2-7	CATSSPVLDEQYF
TRBV2	TRBJ1-2	CASKYDRGNYGYTF
TRBV11-1	TRBJ2-1	CASSPQGESNEQFF
TRBV10-3	TRBJ2-7	CAITKTSGGHEQYF
TRBV10-3	TRBJ2-7	CAIRTVSYEQYF
TRBV2	TRBJ2-7	CASTSGGAKSSEQYF
TRBV7-9	TRBJ1-2	CASSSHTNYGYTF
TRBV7-3	TRBJ2-7	CASSLSGSRPLEQYF
TRBV7-7	TRBJ2-3	CASSLDDIQDTQYF
TRBV20-1	TRBJ1-2	CSAPDRGSGYTF
TRBV13	TRBJ1-2	CASRGTGTNYGYTF
TRBV7-8	TRBJ2-5	CASSLALGGAGETQYF
TRBV20-1	TRBJ2-1	CTWGNAYNEQFF
TRBV6-5	TRBJ1-1	CASSHRGINTEAFF
TRBV15	TRBJ2-3	CATMAAGESDTQYF
TRBV5-6	TRBJ2-5	CASSLTDRPQYF
TRBV9	TRBJ2-1	CASSPPSNEQFF
TRBV15	TRBJ2-5	CATSRTGGGGQETQYF
TRBV5-1	TRBJ2-5	CASSLISGRPKETQYF
TRBV7-3	TRBJ2-5	CASSSSGTWGETQYF
TRBV10-3	TRBJ1-4	CASSGRRLFF
TRBV6-1	TRBJ1-2	CASSPTGGVRGYTF
TRBV2	TRBJ2-1	CASSEVRDYNEQFF
TRBV29-1	TRBJ2-7	CSVETGSHEQYF
TRBV25-1	TRBJ1-4	CASSDGQGRTNEKLFF
TRBV2	TRBJ1-1	CASRKEVEAFF
TRBV2	TRBJ1-5	CASSYDGQPQHF
TRBV6-1	TRBJ2-3	CASSGLAGSDTQYF
TRBV6-1	TRBJ1-6	CASNPGQKNSPLHF
TRBV6-5	TRBJ1-2	CASSYQQGYYGYTF
TRBV7-8	TRBJ1-2	CASSLGPTGRHGYTF
TRBV20-1	TRBJ2-7	CSADPNDFCYEQYF
TRBV15	TRBJ2-5	CATSSVGGETQYF
TRBV7-2	TRBJ2-3	CASSLPADTQYF
TRBV6-1	TRBJ2-1	CASSKDGVLTPFF
TRBV10-1	TRBJ2-5	CASSLNRWGETQYF
TRBV9	TRBJ2-7	CASSESRDRVSYEQYF
TRBV7-8	TRBJ1-1	CASSFERGTEAFF
TRBV5-1	TRBJ1-2	CASSPGGFGYTF
TRBV5-4	TRBJ2-2	CASSLAGQGYRTGELFF
TRBV18	TRBJ1-2	CASSPGFDGSYGYTF
TRBV2	TRBJ1-6	CASSGQGDNSPLHF
TRBV7-8	TRBJ2-7	CASSQSRDRESHEQYF
TRBV2	TRBJ2-5	CASSPRTGLKTQYF
TRBV2	TRBJ2-7	CASSGGSYEQYF
TRBV2	TRBJ2-7	CASSGPMAGDTYEQYF
TRBV29-1	TRBJ1-3	CSVAPTGVSGNTIYF
TRBV7-9	TRBJ1-2	CAILGQGRHGYTF
TRBV4-1	TRBJ2-1	CASSPLAGNYNEQFF